A selection of T cell receptor beta chains follows, all from one sample in a study of T cell responses to AZD1222 COVID-19 vaccine. Using immunoSEQ multiplex PCR, the repertoire was profiled, and TCRdb retains in-frame clones only, with some absent. The sample includes 90,000 to 130,000 clones, roughly 90% of them seen just once. This material consisted of peripheral blood, taken 28 days after the second AZD1222 dose. These receptors came from an adult who received the AZD1222 COVID-19 vaccine. Both conserved end residues are part of each CDR3. D genes are given only for firm matches. The size field is filled for only some rows; it gives once, few, many or a size class.

TRBJ1-2	.	TRBV20-1	.	TGCAGTGCTAGAGATGCGTCCACCTTC	CSARDASTF
TRBJ1-2	.	TRBV2	.	TGTGCCAGCAGTGAGGGGTATGGCTACACCTTC	CASSEGYGYTF
TRBJ2-7	.	TRBV28	.	TGTGCCAGCAGCCTAGGCTACGAGCAGTACTTC	CASSLGYEQYF
TRBJ2-5	few	TRBV2	.	TGTGCCAGCAAGGGGGGGGTAGGTCTAGAGACCCAGTACTTC	CASKGGVGLETQYF
TRBJ1-5	.	TRBV2	.	TGTGCCAGCAGTCCCCCAAATCAGCCCCAGCATTTT	CASSPPNQPQHF
TRBJ2-7	.	TRBV7-9	.	TGTGCCAGCATGCTCTACAGGGTGGGTAACTACGAGCAGTACTTC	CASMLYRVGNYEQYF
TRBJ2-1	once	TRBV10-3	TRBD2	TGTGCCATCAGTGAGCCAACTAGCGGGGGGCATTACAATGAGCAGTTCTTC	CAISEPTSGGHYNEQFF
TRBJ2-3	once	TRBV24-1	TRBD2	TGTGCCACCAGTGGTACTAGCGGGGTTAACACAGATACGCAGTATTTT	CATSGTSGVNTDTQYF
TRBJ1-5	.	TRBV5-1	.	TGCGCCAGCAGCTTGGTACCTCTTCAGCCCCAGCATTTT	CASSLVPLQPQHF
TRBJ2-5	once	TRBV7-9	.	TGTGCCAGCAGTATTAGAGGTCCGGAGACCCAGTACTTC	CASSIRGPETQYF
TRBJ2-4	.	TRBV5-8	.	TGTGCCAGCAGGGGGGCTGAGTACTTC	CASRGAEYF
TRBJ1-4	.	TRBV7-9	.	TGTGCCAGCAGCACTCGGGCGGGGGGCTACAGAAAACTGTTTTTT	CASSTRAGGYRKLFF
TRBJ2-2	.	TRBV5-1	.	TGCGCCAGCGCCGGTACGGGCGAGACGAACACCGGGGAGCTGTTTTTT	CASAGTGETNTGELFF
TRBJ2-3	.	TRBV10-3	TRBD1	TGTGCCATCAGCGACAGGGGGCGGACAGATACGCAGTATTTT	CAISDRGRTDTQYF
TRBJ1-1	.	TRBV6-4	TRBD1	TGTGCCAGCAGTTCAGGACAGGGGGGAACTGAAGCTTTCTTT	CASSSGQGGTEAFF
TRBJ2-5	.	TRBV7-9	.	TGTGCCAGCAGCTTAGCGGGGGGCGGGACCCAGTACTTC	CASSLAGGGTQYF
TRBJ2-2	once	TRBV5-6	.	TGTGCCAGCAGCCCCGTCGGGAGCACCGGGGAGCTGTTTTTT	CASSPVGSTGELFF
TRBJ1-2	.	TRBV19	TRBD1	TGTGCCAGTAGTGTGGGACAGACCAACTATGGCTACACCTTC	CASSVGQTNYGYTF
TRBJ2-2	.	TRBV11-3	.	TGTGCCAGCAGCCCCACGCAGGGGGGAACCGGGGAGCTGTTTTTT	CASSPTQGGTGELFF
TRBJ1-2	few	TRBV4-1	.	TGCGCCAGCAGCCAACCAGACTTGCTTTTAAGATATGGCTACACCTTC	CASSQPDLLLRYGYTF
TRBJ2-5	.	TRBV4-1	TRBD2	TGCGCCAGCAGCCAAGGACTAGCGGAAACCCAAGAGACCCAGTACTTC	CASSQGLAETQETQYF
TRBJ1-1	.	TRBV5-1	.	TGCGCCAGCAGCACTGATCCCCAGAACACTGAAGCTTTCTTT	CASSTDPQNTEAFF
TRBJ2-7	.	TRBV5-1	TRBD1	TGCGCCAGCAGCTCCGCGGACAGGGGTAAAACCTACGAGCAGTACTTC	CASSSADRGKTYEQYF
TRBJ1-1	few	TRBV18	.	TGTGCCAGCTCACCGCCATCCCACCCCGGGGAAGAAGCTTTCTTT	CASSPPSHPGEEAFF
TRBJ2-7	.	TRBV18	.	TGTGCCAGCTCACCAAGAGACGGCAGCTCCTACGAGCAGTACTTC	CASSPRDGSSYEQYF
TRBJ2-1	once	TRBV5-4	.	TGTGCCAGCAGCTTGGGGAGCGTAGGTAATGAGCAGTTCTTC	CASSLGSVGNEQFF
TRBJ1-4	.	TRBV28	.	TGTGCCAGCAGTTTACGGCCAAATGAAAAACTGTTTTTT	CASSLRPNEKLFF
TRBJ2-2	.	TRBV5-6	.	TGTGCCAGCAGCGCAGGGTCGGGGACCGGGGAGCTGTTTTTT	CASSAGSGTGELFF
TRBJ1-5	.	TRBV9	.	TGTGCCAGCTCGGCAGGAAAAAATCAGCCCCAGCATTTT	CASSAGKNQPQHF
TRBJ2-5	.	TRBV7-8	.	TGTGCCAGCAGCTTGGTCCTCCAAGAGACCCAGTACTTC	CASSLVLQETQYF
TRBJ1-2	once	TRBV4-1	.	TGCGCCAGCAGCCAAGGGGGGGCCGAATATGGCTACACCTTC	CASSQGGAEYGYTF
TRBJ1-1	.	TRBV11-3	.	TGTGCCAGCAGCTTGTCTATCTCCACTGAAGCTTTCTTT	CASSLSISTEAFF
TRBJ1-1	once	TRBV3-1/TRBV3-2	.	TGTGCCAGCAGCCAATCCAGGGGTCTCATGAACACTGAAGCTTTCTTT	CASSQSRGLMNTEAFF
TRBJ2-7	.	TRBV28	TRBD2	TGTGCCAGCAGTTTCCCCTCGGGAAGGGAGGGTGAGGAGCAGTACTTC	CASSFPSGREGEEQYF
TRBJ2-5	.	TRBV30	.	TGTGCCTGGAGTGGTGCCGAGACCCAGTACTTC	CAWSGAETQYF
TRBJ1-2	.	TRBV2	TRBD1	TGTGCCAGCAGTAACAGGGGCTCTAACTATGGCTACACCTTC	CASSNRGSNYGYTF
TRBJ2-5	.	TRBV11-1	.	TGTGCCAGCAGCGCCGGGGAGGAAGAGACCCAGTACTTC	CASSAGEEETQYF
TRBJ2-5	.	TRBV25-1	.	TGTGCCAGCAGTGGGCGAGGGAAGACCCAGTACTTC	CASSGRGKTQYF
TRBJ1-2	.	TRBV29-1	.	TGCAGCGTTGTTAAGGGGGTTAACTATGGCTACACCTTC	CSVVKGVNYGYTF
TRBJ1-5	.	TRBV11-2	.	TGTGCCAGCAGCTTAGGGGGTGGAGGCAATCAGCCCCAGCATTTT	CASSLGGGGNQPQHF
TRBJ1-4	.	TRBV9	.	TGTGCCAGCAGCGTAGGGGGAGAGGGTACTGAAAAACTGTTTTTT	CASSVGGEGTEKLFF
TRBJ2-5	.	TRBV9	.	TGTGCCAGCAGCGTAGCAGTGGGGGGGCCCGGGGAGACCCAGTACTTC	CASSVAVGGPGETQYF
TRBJ1-6	.	TRBV10-3	.	TGTGCCATCAGTATGAGCCTGGGGGGGTATTCACCCCTCCACTTT	CAISMSLGGYSPLHF
TRBJ1-2	.	TRBV2	.	TGTGCCAGCAGTGACGGAAACTATGGCTACACCTTC	CASSDGNYGYTF
TRBJ2-5	once	TRBV5-4	TRBD2	TGTGCCAGCAGCTTAACTAGCGGGGCCCAAGAGACCCAGTACTTC	CASSLTSGAQETQYF
TRBJ1-2	.	TRBV12-3/TRBV12-4	.	TGTGCCAGCAGTTTAGGTCCGAGGGGCTACACCTTC	CASSLGPRGYTF
TRBJ2-3	.	TRBV3-1/TRBV3-2	TRBD2	TGTGCCAGCAGCCAAGACATCCAGCGGGGGAGATCCACAGATACGCAGTATTTT	CASSQDIQRGRSTDTQYF
TRBJ2-5	few	TRBV2	TRBD2	TGTGCCAGCAACGGCGGGGGGGGTGAGACCCAGTACTTC	CASNGGGGETQYF
TRBJ1-2	.	TRBV6-2/TRBV6-3	TRBD1	TGTGCCAGCAGCCCCGGGACAGGGGGCGCGGCTGATGGCTACACCTTC	CASSPGTGGAADGYTF
TRBJ1-1	.	TRBV5-4	.	TGTGCCAGCAGCTTGGCCATAGGGTCTAACACTGAAGCTTTCTTT	CASSLAIGSNTEAFF